This T cell receptor (beta chain) was recorded in a study of blood T cell repertoires in COVID-19. The CDR3 consists of 15 residues. V dropped 6 bases and J dropped 7; count of bases not matched to a gene: 9. Germline CDR1 is MNHEY and CDR2 is SMNVEV (reference sequence). Repertoires were generated with immunoSEQ multiplex PCR, while TCRdb's copy carries only in-frame clones and drops some. The sample includes some 120,000 clones, approximately 80% seen only once; the top ten take 7.5%. The J gene is TRBJ1-2, the V gene TRBV27, with TRBD1 identical over 12 bases. This clonotype was sampled from a man between 70 and 80 years old with active or convalescent COVID-19. The sample taken for sequencing was peripheral blood. This CDR3 is CASSLGGQGAFGYTF. CDR3 nucleotide sequence: TGTGCCAGCAGCCTAGGGGGACAGGGGGCTTTTGGCTACACCTTC.